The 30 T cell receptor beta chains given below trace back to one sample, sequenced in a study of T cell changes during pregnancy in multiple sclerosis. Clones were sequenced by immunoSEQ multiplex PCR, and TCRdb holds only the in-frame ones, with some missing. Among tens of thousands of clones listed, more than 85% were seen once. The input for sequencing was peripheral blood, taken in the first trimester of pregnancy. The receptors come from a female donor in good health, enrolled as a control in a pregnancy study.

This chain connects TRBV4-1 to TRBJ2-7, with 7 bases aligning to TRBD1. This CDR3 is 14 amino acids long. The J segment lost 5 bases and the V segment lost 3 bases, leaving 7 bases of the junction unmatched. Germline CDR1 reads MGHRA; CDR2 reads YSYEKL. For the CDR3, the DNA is TGCGCCAGCAGCCAGTTGACAGGGCGACACGAGCAGTACTTC. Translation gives CASSQLTGRHEQYF.

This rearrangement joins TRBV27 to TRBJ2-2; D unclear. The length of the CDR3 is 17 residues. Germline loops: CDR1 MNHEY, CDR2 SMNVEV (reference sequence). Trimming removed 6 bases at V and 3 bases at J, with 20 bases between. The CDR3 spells CASSLRSPALHTGELFF. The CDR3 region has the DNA TGTGCCAGCAGCCTCAGATCCCCAGCGCTCCACACCGGGGAGCTGTTTTTT.

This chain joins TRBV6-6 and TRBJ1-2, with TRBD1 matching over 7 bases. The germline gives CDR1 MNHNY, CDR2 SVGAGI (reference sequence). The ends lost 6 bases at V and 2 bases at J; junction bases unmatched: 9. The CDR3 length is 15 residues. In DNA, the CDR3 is TGTGCCAGCAGGCTCGACAGGGTCGGAAACTATGGCTACACCTTC. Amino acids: CASRLDRVGNYGYTF.

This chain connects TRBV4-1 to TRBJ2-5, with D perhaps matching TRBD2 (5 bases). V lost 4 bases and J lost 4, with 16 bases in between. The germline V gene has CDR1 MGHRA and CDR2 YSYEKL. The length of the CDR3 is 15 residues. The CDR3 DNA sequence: TGCGCCAGCAGCCGCATGTCCGGGGTAGCAGAGACCCAGTACTTC. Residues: CASSRMSGVAETQYF.

In nucleotides, the CDR3 is TGCGCCAGCAGCCAAAGCCAAAACACTGAAGCTTTCTTT. This gives the protein CASSQSQNTEAFF. This chain links TRBV4-1 with TRBJ1-1; no definite D call. The V and J ends lost 2 bases and 2 bases respectively, with 6 bases between them. The CDR3 is made up of 13 amino acids. CDR1 is MGHRA, CDR2 YSYEKL, per germline.

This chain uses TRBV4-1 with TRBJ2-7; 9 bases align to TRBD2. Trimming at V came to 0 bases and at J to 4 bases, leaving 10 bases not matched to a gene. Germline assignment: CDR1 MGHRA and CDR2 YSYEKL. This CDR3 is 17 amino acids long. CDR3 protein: CASSQEGQREVVYEQYF. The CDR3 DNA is TGCGCCAGCAGCCAAGAAGGGCAGCGGGAGGTGGTATACGAGCAGTACTTC.

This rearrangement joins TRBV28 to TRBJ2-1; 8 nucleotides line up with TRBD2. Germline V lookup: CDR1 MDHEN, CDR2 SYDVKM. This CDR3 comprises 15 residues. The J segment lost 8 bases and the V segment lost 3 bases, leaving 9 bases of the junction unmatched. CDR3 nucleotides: TGTGCCAGCAGTTTTATGGGGAGCGGGAGCGATGAGCAGTTCTTC. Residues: CASSFMGSGSDEQFF.

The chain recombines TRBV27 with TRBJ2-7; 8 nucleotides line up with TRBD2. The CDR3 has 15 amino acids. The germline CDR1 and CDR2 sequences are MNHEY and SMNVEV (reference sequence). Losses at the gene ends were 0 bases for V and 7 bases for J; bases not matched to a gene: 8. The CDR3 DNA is TGTGCCAGCAGTTTATCAAAAGGGACTAGTATAGAGCAGTACTTC. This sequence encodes CASSLSKGTSIEQYF.

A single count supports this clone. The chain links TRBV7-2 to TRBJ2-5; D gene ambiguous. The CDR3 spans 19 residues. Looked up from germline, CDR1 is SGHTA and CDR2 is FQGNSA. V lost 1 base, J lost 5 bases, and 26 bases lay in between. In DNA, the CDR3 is TGTGCCAGCAGCTTAGTCGCGAGAGGATTCACCACCGTTCTGGAGACCCAGTACTTC. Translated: CASSLVARGFTTVLETQYF. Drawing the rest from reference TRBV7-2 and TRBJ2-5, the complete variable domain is GAGVSQSPSNKVTEKGKDVELRCDPISGHTALYWYRQSLGQGLEFLIYFQGNSAPDKSGLPSDRFSAERTGGSVSTLTIQRTQQEDSAVYLCASSLVARGFTTVLETQYFGPGTRLLVL.

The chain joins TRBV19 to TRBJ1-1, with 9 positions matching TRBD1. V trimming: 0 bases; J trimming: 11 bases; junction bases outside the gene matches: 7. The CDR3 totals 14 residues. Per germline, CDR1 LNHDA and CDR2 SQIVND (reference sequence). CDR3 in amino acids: CASSIEGTGLVAFF. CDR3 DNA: TGTGCCAGTAGTATAGAAGGGACAGGGTTGGTGGCTTTCTTT.

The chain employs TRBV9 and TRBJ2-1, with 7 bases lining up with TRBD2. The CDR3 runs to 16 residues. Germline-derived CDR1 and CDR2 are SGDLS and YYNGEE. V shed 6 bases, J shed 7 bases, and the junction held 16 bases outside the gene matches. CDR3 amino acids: CASKAGRPFMDNEQFF. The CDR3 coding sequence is TGTGCCAGCAAAGCGGGAAGACCCTTCATGGATAATGAGCAGTTCTTC.

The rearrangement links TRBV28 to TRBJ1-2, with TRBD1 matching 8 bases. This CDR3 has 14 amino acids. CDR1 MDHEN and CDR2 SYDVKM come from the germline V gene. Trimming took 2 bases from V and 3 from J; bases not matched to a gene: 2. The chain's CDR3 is CASSLPTGDYGYTF. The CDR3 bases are TGTGCCAGCAGTTTACCGACAGGGGACTATGGCTACACCTTC.

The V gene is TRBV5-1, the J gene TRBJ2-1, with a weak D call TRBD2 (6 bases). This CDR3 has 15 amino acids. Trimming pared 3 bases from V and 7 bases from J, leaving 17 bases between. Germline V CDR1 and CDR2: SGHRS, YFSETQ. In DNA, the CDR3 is TGCGCCAGCAGCTCCCGAAGTGGGACTGGAAATGAGCAGTTCTTC. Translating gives CASSSRSGTGNEQFF.

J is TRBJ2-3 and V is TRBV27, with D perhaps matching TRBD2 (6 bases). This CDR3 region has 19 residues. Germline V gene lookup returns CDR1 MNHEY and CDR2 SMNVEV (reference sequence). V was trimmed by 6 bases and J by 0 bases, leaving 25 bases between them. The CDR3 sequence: CASRPGRSLARTSTDTQYF. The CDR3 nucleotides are TGTGCCAGCAGACCGGGTCGTTCCCTAGCGCGGACTAGCACAGATACGCAGTATTTT.

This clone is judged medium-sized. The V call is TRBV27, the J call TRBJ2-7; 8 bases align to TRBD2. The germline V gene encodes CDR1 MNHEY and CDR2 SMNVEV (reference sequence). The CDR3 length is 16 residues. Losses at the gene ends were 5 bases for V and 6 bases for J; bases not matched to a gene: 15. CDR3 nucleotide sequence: TGTGCCAGCAGTCCCCTAAGTCCCAGCGGGAGCTTCGAGCAGTACTTC. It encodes CASSPLSPSGSFEQYF.

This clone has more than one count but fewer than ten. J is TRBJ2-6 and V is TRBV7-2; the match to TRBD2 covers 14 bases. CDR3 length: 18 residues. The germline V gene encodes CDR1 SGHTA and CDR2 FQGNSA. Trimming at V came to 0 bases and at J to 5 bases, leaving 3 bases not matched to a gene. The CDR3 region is CASSLAGTSGSWANVLTF. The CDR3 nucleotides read TGTGCCAGCAGCTTAGCGGGGACTAGCGGGAGTTGGGCCAACGTCCTGACTTTC. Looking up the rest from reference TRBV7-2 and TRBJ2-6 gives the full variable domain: GAGVSQSPSNKVTEKGKDVELRCDPISGHTALYWYRQSLGQGLEFLIYFQGNSAPDKSGLPSDRFSAERTGGSVSTLTIQRTQQEDSAVYLCASSLAGTSGSWANVLTFGAGSRLTVL.

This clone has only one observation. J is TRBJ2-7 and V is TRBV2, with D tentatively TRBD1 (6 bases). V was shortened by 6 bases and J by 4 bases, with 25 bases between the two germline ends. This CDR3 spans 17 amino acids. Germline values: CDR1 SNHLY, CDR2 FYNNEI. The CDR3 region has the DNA TGTGCCAGCAGAGAGGAGGACAGCGCCAGTGCCTTTTACGAGCAGTACTTC. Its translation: CASREEDSASAFYEQYF.

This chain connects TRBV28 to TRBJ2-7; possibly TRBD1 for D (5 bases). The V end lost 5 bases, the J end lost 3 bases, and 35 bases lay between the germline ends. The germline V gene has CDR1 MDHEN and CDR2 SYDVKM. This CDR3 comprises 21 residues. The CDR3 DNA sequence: TGTGCCAGCAGTCTAAAATTCCGGGCGGTCAGGGCCCCGGGTTATTACTACGAGCAGTACTTC. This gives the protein CASSLKFRAVRAPGYYYEQYF.

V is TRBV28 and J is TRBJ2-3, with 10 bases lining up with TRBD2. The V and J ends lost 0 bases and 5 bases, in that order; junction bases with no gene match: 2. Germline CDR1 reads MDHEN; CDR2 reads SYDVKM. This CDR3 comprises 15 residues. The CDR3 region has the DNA TGTGCCAGCAGTTTATGGGGACTAGCGAGAGATACGCAGTATTTT. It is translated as CASSLWGLARDTQYF. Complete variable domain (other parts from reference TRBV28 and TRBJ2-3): DVKVTQSSRYLVKRTGEKVFLECVQDMDHENMFWYRQDPGLGLRLIYFSYDVKMKEKGDIPEGYSVSREKKERFSLILESASTNQTSMYLCASSLWGLARDTQYFGPGTRLTVL.

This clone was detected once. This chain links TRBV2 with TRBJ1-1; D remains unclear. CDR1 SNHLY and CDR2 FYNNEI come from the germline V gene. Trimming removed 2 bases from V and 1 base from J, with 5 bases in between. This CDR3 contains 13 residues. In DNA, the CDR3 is TGTGCCAGCAGTGAACACGGGAACACTGAAGCTTTCTTT. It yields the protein CASSEHGNTEAFF.

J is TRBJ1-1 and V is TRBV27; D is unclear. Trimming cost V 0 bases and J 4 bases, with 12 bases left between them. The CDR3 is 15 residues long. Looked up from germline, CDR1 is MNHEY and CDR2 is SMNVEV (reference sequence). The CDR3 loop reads CASSLSRGSSTEAFF. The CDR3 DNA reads TGTGCCAGCAGTTTATCGCGGGGAAGTAGCACTGAAGCTTTCTTT.

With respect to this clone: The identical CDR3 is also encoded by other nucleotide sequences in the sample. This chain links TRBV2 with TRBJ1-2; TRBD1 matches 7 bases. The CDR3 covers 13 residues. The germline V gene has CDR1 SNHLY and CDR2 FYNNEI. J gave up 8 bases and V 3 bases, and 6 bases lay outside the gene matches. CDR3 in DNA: TGTGCCAGCAGTGACAGGGGGAGTTACGGCTACACCTTC. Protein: CASSDRGSYGYTF.

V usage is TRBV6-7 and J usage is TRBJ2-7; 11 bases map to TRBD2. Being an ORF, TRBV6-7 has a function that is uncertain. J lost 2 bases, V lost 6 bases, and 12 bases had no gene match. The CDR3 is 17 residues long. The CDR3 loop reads CASSPPPASGGTYEQYF. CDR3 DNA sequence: TGTGCCAGCAGCCCACCCCCGGCTAGCGGGGGGACCTACGAGCAGTACTTC.

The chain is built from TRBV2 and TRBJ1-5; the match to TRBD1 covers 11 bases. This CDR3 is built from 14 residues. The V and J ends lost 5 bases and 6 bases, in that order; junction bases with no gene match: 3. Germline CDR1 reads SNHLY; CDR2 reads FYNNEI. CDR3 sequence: CASSRDRGGQPQHF. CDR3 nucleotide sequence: TGTGCCAGCAGTCGGGACAGGGGGGGTCAGCCCCAGCATTTT.

Written as DNA, the CDR3 is TGTGCCAGCGGTAAGGGGACAGATCCTAGGAACACTGAAGCTTTCTTT. Translation gives CASGKGTDPRNTEAFF. The chain combines TRBV5-6 with TRBJ1-1; 7 bases line up with TRBD1. The CDR3 has 16 residues. Germline CDR1 is SGHDT and CDR2 is YYEEEE. V was clipped by 7 bases and J by 1 base; unmatched bases: 13.

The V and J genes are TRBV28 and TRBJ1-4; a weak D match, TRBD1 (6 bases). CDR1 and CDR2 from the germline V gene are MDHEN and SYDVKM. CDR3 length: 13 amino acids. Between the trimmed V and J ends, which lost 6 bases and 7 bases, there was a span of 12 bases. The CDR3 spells CASRTGPREKLFF. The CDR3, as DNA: TGTGCCAGCAGAACAGGGCCTCGTGAAAAACTGTTTTTT.

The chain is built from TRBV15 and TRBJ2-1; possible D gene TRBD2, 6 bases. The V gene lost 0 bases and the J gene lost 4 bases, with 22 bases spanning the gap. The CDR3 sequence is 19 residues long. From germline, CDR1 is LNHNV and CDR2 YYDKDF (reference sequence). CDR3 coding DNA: TGTGCCACCAGCAGAGATATAGTGGTGGCTAGCGCCTATTACAATGAGCAGTTCTTC. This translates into CATSRDIVVASAYYNEQFF.

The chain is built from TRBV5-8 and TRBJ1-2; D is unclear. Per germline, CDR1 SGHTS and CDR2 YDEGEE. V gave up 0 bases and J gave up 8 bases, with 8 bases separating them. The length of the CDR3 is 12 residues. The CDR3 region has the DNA TGTGCCAGCAGCTTGGCCCTCGGGGGCTACACCTTC. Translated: CASSLALGGYTF.

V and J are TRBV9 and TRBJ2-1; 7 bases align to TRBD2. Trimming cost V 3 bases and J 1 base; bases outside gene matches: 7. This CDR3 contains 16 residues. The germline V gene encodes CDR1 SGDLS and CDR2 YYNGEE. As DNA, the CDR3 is TGTGCCAGCAGCGCGACATCGGGACTATCCTACAATGAGCAGTTCTTC. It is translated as CASSATSGLSYNEQFF.

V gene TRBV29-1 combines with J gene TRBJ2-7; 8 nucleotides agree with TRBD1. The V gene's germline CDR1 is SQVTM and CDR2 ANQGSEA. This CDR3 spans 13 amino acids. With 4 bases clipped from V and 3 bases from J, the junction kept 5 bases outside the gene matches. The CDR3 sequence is CSVGAGGGYEQYF. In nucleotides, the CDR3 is TGCAGCGTTGGGGCAGGGGGCGGCTACGAGCAGTACTTC.